This T cell receptor beta chain was obtained from a study of blood T cells in healthy people across ages. The overall study: Per every two T cells, about one barcoded beta molecule was captured by template switching.

Turning to this clonotype: Its antigen is currently unknown.

Through a sample-barcoded 5' primer and a J-beta primer mix, a second PCR was run for roughly 7 to 12 cycles. MiXCR, applied by TCRdb to the 5' RACE reads, yields one record per CDR3 protein. The data contain around 1,600,000 distinct CDR3 sequences, about 42% of them singletons. Germline-derived CDR1 and CDR2 are DFQATT and SNEGSKA (reference sequence). Trimming stripped 2 bases from V and 3 bases from J, with 8 bases between. There are 13 residues in the CDR3. Study-level results: Roughly linearly, TCR beta diversity per million T cells fell as age increased.

Input material: blood. The TCR comes from a woman aged 18-29 years in good health. This chain uses TRBV20-1 with TRBJ1-5; D not resolved. CDR3 sequence reads: CSARFSDNQPQHF. CDR3 in DNA: TGCAGTGCTAGATTCTCCGACAATCAGCCCCAGCATTTT.